The T cell receptor beta chain under discussion was sequenced for a study of vaccination and CD4 T cells after COVID-19. Study context: Participants were given two doses of BNT162b2 or mRNA-1273 vaccine.

The Oncomine TCR Beta short-read assay was what sequenced the DNA obtained from cultured CD4+ T cells. TCRdb itself ran the PCR reads through MiXCR, one entry per CDR3 protein. The sample carries about 9,600 distinct CDR3 sequences, roughly 24% recorded once. V lost 6 bases to trimming and J lost 2 bases; unmatched junction nucleotides: 9. Looked up from germline, CDR1 is LNHDA and CDR2 is SQIVND (reference sequence). This CDR3 region has 17 residues. Treatment noted: roughly ten-day PBMC culture with coronavirus spike peptide pools or control peptides (ViraFEST assay). T cells were expanded with peptide pools, and expanded clonotypes were identified by TCR sequencing. Of note for this clonotype: Its antigen is undetermined.

The chain is built from TRBV19 and TRBJ2-2, with 10 bases identical to TRBD1. This sample comprised CD4+ T cells from blood, cultured in vitro, obtained after SARS-CoV-2 vaccination. The receptor was isolated from a human donor who had recovered from COVID-19. The CDR3 bases are TGTGCCAGTAGAGGACAGGGGGGAAACTTCAACACCGGGGAGCTGTTTTTT. It specifies CASRGQGGNFNTGELFF.